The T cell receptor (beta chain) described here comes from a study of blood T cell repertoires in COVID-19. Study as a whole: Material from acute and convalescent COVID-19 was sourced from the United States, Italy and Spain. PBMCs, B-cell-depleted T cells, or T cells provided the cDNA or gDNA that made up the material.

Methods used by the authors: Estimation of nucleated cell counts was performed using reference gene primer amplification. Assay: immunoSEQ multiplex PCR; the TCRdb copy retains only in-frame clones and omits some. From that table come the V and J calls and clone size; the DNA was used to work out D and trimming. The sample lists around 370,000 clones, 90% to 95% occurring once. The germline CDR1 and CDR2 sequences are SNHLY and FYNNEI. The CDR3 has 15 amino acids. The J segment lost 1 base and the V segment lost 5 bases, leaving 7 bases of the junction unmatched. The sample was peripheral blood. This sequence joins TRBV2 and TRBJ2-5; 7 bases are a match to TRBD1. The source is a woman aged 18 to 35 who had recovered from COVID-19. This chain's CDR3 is CASSPLGTAQETQYF. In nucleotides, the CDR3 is TGTGCCAGCAGTCCCCTAGGGACAGCCCAAGAGACCCAGTACTTC.